The clone carrying this T cell receptor beta chain was seen more than once but under ten times. Its antigen is still unknown. This record comes from a study of blood T cells in healthy people across ages. Study outcomes and limitations: Aged donors had fewer naive CD4+ cells and lower diversity than long-lived donors.

A second about 6 to 12 cycle PCR used barcoded and J-beta primers. No fewer than 2.5 million CDR3-containing paired-end reads came from each sample. TCRdb re-called the 5' RACE reads through MiXCR, storing one row per CDR3 protein. The data contain about 1.6 million distinct CDR3 sequences, 34% of them singletons. PBMCs, at least 7 million per sample, were isolated. V was trimmed by 8 bases and J by 8 bases, leaving 18 bases between them. The CDR3 has 13 amino acids. The germline gives CDR1 MNHNS, CDR2 SASEGT. J is TRBJ1-2 and V is TRBV6-1; D gene unclear. The sequence came from a woman in her twenties or thirties in good health. Material: blood. The chain's CDR3 is CASFPDSYVGYTF. DNA for the CDR3: TGTGCCAGCTTCCCGGACTCTTATGTAGGCTACACCTTC.